The present TCR beta chain was sequenced within a study of blood T cell repertoires in COVID-19. Turning to the study itself: From the United States, Italy and Spain came samples of acute and convalescent COVID-19. PBMCs, B-cell-depleted T cells, or T cells were the source of the cDNA or gDNA that made up the material.

The CDR3 is made up of 12 amino acids. Germline lookup yields CDR1 LGHDT and CDR2 YNNKEL (reference sequence). V was clipped by 4 bases and J by 8 bases; unmatched bases: 3. Clones were sequenced by immunoSEQ multiplex PCR, and TCRdb holds only the in-frame ones, with some missing. In the table there are about 81,000 clones, 75% to 90% of which are singletons. The clonotype was recovered from a man between 65 and 85 years old with active or convalescent COVID-19. Sequencing was done on a sample of peripheral blood. The chain has TRBV3-1 (or the pseudogene TRBV3-2) and TRBJ2-3; 7 nucleotides match TRBD1. CDR3 loop: CASSPAGGTQYF. The CDR3 DNA sequence: TGTGCCAGCAGCCCGGCAGGGGGTACGCAGTATTTT.